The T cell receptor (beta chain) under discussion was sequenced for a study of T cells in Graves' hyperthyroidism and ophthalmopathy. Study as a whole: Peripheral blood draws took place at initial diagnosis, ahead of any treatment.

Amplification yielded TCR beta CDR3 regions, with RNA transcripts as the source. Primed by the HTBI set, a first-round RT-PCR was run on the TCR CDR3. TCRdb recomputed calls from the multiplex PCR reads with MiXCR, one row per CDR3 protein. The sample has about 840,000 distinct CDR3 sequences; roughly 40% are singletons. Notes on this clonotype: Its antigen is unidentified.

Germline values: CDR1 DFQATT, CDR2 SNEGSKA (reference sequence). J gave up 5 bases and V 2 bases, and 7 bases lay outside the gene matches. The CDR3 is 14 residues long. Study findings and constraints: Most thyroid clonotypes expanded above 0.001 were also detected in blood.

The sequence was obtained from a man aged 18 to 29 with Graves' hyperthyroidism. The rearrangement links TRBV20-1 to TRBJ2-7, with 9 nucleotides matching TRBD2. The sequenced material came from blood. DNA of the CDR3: TGCAGTGCTAGAATGGGCGGGAGGGGAAACGAGCAGTACTTC. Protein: CSARMGGRGNEQYF.